These 20 T cell receptor beta chains share one sample of origin, sequenced in a study of blood T cell repertoires in COVID-19. Libraries were prepared by immunoSEQ multiplex PCR; TCRdb keeps only in-frame clonotypes and omits some of them. This repertoire shows 200,000 to 250,000 clones, about four fifths found once; its top ten account for about 2%. Material for sequencing was peripheral blood. The receptors were gathered from a man younger than 40 who had recovered from COVID-19.

The chain has TRBV19 and TRBJ1-4; D remains ambiguous. V dropped 2 bases and J dropped 11 bases, with 21 bases sitting between them. Germline CDR1 LNHDA, CDR2 SQIVND (reference sequence). CDR3 length: 16 amino acids. Here the CDR3 reads CASSIYGSKELSKLFF. DNA for the CDR3: TGTGCCAGTAGTATATACGGGTCGAAGGAGCTGTCGAAACTGTTTTTT.

This chain links TRBV10-3 with TRBJ1-5; D unresolved. V lost 3 bases to trimming and J lost 0 bases, with 6 bases between them. Germline CDR1 is ENHRY and CDR2 is SYGVKD. The CDR3 spans 14 residues. Here the CDR3 reads CAISDGYSNQPQHF. Here the CDR3 DNA reads TGTGCCATCAGTGACGGGTATAGCAATCAGCCCCAGCATTTT.

V and J are TRBV5-1 and TRBJ2-5; 8 bases agree with TRBD2. The V gene's germline CDR1 is SGHRS and CDR2 YFSETQ. Unmatched junction bases numbered 11, after V lost 9 bases and J lost 4 bases. CDR3 length: 14 residues. CDR3 sequence reads: CATSPGGARETQYF. As DNA, the CDR3 is TGCGCCACCTCCCCCGGGGGGGCCAGAGAGACCCAGTACTTC.

The V gene is TRBV19, the J gene TRBJ1-5; 8 nucleotides align to TRBD1. Germline V CDR1 and CDR2: LNHDA, SQIVND (reference sequence). J lost 5 bases, V lost 6 bases, and 9 bases had no gene match. The CDR3 is 15 amino acids. CDR3 in DNA: TGTGCCAGTAGCGAGCACAGGGGGGGAGATCAGCCCCAGCATTTT. This sequence encodes CASSEHRGGDQPQHF.

The V gene is TRBV7-2, the J gene TRBJ2-5, with a weak D call TRBD2 (6 bases). Looked up from germline, CDR1 is SGHTA and CDR2 is FQGNSA. This CDR3 spans 12 amino acids. Trimming removed 5 bases from V and 5 bases from J, with 9 bases in between. DNA for the CDR3: TGTGCCAGCAGCCGAGGAGGGGAGACCCAGTACTTC. As protein: CASSRGGETQYF.

J is TRBJ1-2 and V is TRBV29-1, with a possible D match to TRBD1 (5 bases). The V gene's germline CDR1 is SQVTM and CDR2 ANQGSEA. Trimming removed 4 bases from V and 8 bases from J, with 11 bases in between. The CDR3 spans 11 residues. The CDR3 nucleotides are TGCAGCGTTGGGGGGGGTAACGGCTACACCTTC. Amino acid sequence: CSVGGGNGYTF.

J is TRBJ1-6 and V is TRBV28; 9 bases line up with TRBD1. CDR1 is MDHEN, CDR2 SYDVKM, per germline. The V gene end was trimmed by 6 bases and the J gene end by 7 bases; junction bases not matched to a gene: 7. The CDR3 extends over 15 amino acids. The CDR3 spells CASRPPTGGNSPLHF. Here the CDR3 DNA reads TGTGCCAGCAGACCACCGACAGGGGGAAATTCACCCCTCCACTTT. The full variable domain, its missing parts supplied by reference TRBV28 and TRBJ1-6, is DVKVTQSSRYLVKRTGEKVFLECVQDMDHENMFWYRQDPGLGLRLIYFSYDVKMKEKGDIPEGYSVSREKKERFSLILESASTNQTSMYLCASRPPTGGNSPLHFGNGTRLTVT.

The chain employs TRBV6-5 and TRBJ1-1, with a weak D call TRBD1 (6 bases). Germline V gene sequence: CDR1 MNHEY, CDR2 SVGAGI. The CDR3 runs to 13 residues. V was pared by 6 bases and J by 4 bases, with 12 bases between. In DNA form, the CDR3 reads TGTGCCAGCAGGCTCCCAGGGGTCACTGAAGCTTTCTTT. Amino acids: CASRLPGVTEAFF.

The chain uses TRBV28 and TRBJ1-1, with TRBD1 matching over 7 bases. CDR1 MDHEN and CDR2 SYDVKM come from the germline V gene. V gave up 8 bases and J gave up 6 bases; unmatched junction bases: 9. The CDR3 is 13 amino acids. CDR3 DNA: TGTGCCAGCCTACAGGGGAATTGGGCTGAAGCTTTCTTT. Translating gives CASLQGNWAEAFF.

This clone came up a few times. The chain carries TRBV29-1 and TRBJ2-5; 8 nucleotides match TRBD1. With 7 bases clipped from V and 4 bases from J, the junction kept 5 bases outside the gene matches. The CDR3 is 12 amino acids. The germline CDR1 and CDR2 sequences are SQVTM and ANQGSEA. The CDR3 reads CSASRGRETQYF. The CDR3 nucleotides read TGCAGCGCCAGCAGGGGGCGAGAGACCCAGTACTTC.

A few counts support this clone. This chain connects TRBV7-3 to TRBJ1-6; possible D gene TRBD1, 6 bases. This CDR3 contains 14 residues. Trimming pared 0 bases from V and 8 bases from J, leaving 8 bases between. Germline V gene sequence: CDR1 SGHTA, CDR2 FQGTGA. The CDR3 loop reads CASSLTQGYSPLHF. CDR3 DNA: TGTGCCAGCAGCTTAACACAGGGCTATTCACCCCTCCACTTT.

This clone has just one count. The CDR3 spells CASSASLQAGTETMGYTF. DNA for the CDR3: TGTGCCAGCAGTGCCAGTTTACAAGCCGGGACAGAGACTATGGGCTACACCTTC. The chain joins TRBV6-1 to TRBJ1-2; 7 bases fit TRBD1. CDR3 length equals 18 residues. Per germline, CDR1 MNHNS and CDR2 SASEGT. Trimming removed 4 bases from V and 8 bases from J; junction bases left unmatched: 22.

The rearrangement links TRBV27 to TRBJ2-7, with 8 bases that match TRBD1. Germline V lookup: CDR1 MNHEY, CDR2 SMNVEV (reference sequence). The CDR3 covers 18 residues. Trimming at V came to 8 bases and at J to 2 bases, leaving 20 bases not matched to a gene. CDR3 nucleotides: TGTGCCAGCGCCCCTTTTGTTATTGACAGGGGAAAGACCTACGAGCAGTACTTC. This codes for CASAPFVIDRGKTYEQYF.

The chain recombines TRBV4-2 with TRBJ2-1; 10 nucleotides line up with TRBD1. Trimming at V came to 3 bases and at J to 4 bases, leaving 6 bases not matched to a gene. There are 16 residues in the CDR3. The germline V gene encodes CDR1 LGHNA and CDR2 YNFKEQ. The CDR3, as DNA: TGTGCCAGCAGCCAGGATAGACAGGGGGCATACAATGAGCAGTTCTTC. Amino acid sequence: CASSQDRQGAYNEQFF.

The J gene is TRBJ2-1, the V gene TRBV5-1; a possible D gene is TRBD1 (6 bases). The CDR3 extends over 13 amino acids. CDR1 SGHRS and CDR2 YFSETQ come from the germline V gene. Trimming took off 0 bases at V and 5 bases at J, with 6 bases between the two ends. The DNA for the CDR3 is TGCGCCAGCAGCTTGGGACAGGACAATGAGCAGTTCTTC. It encodes CASSLGQDNEQFF.

This sequence joins TRBV27 and TRBJ2-2; TRBD2 matches 14 bases. The CDR3 sequence is 17 residues long. Per germline, CDR1 MNHEY and CDR2 SMNVEV (reference sequence). The trim removed 6 bases at V and 1 base at J, leaving 4 bases unmatched. In DNA, the CDR3 is TGTGCCAGCAGCCTTGGACTAGCGGGGGGGAACACCGGGGAGCTGTTTTTT. Its translation: CASSLGLAGGNTGELFF.

The chain recombines TRBV7-2 with TRBJ2-1, with 8 bases fitting TRBD1. V gave up 1 base and J gave up 7 bases; unmatched junction bases: 12. Germline values: CDR1 SGHTA, CDR2 FQGNSA. The CDR3 consists of 17 residues. CDR3 coding DNA: TGTGCCAGCAGCTTAGTGGCAGGGGGCGAGGTAGGAAATGAGCAGTTCTTC. It encodes CASSLVAGGEVGNEQFF.

The count of this clone is one. In DNA form, the CDR3 reads TGCGCCAGCAGCTTGTTGTCTAGCGGGGCGAAGGAGACCCAGTACTTC. It translates to CASSLLSSGAKETQYF. The chain links TRBV5-1 to TRBJ2-5; 9 nucleotides match TRBD2. V dropped 1 base and J dropped 5; count of bases not matched to a gene: 9. This CDR3 region has 16 residues. Germline V CDR1 and CDR2: SGHRS, YFSETQ.

The chain employs TRBV10-3 and TRBJ2-2, with D perhaps TRBD2 (6 bases). The CDR3 is made up of 16 amino acids. Between the trimmed V and J ends, which lost 1 base and 1 base, there was a span of 10 bases. CDR1 is ENHRY, CDR2 SYGVKD, per germline. The CDR3 loop is CAISEYGSGNTGELFF. The DNA for the CDR3 is TGTGCCATCAGTGAGTATGGTAGCGGGAACACCGGGGAGCTGTTTTTT.

The chain recombines TRBV20-1 with TRBJ1-2; 9 positions agree with TRBD1. The CDR3 is 18 residues long. After removal of 3 bases from V and 0 bases from J, the junction contained 14 bases not matched to a gene. Germline lookup yields CDR1 DFQATT and CDR2 SNEGSKA (reference sequence). CDR3 bases: TGCAGTGCTAGTATCGCACCGGGACAGGGAGAGGCTAACTATGGCTACACCTTC. This codes for CSASIAPGQGEANYGYTF.